Below are 27 T cell receptor beta chains sequenced from a single sample in a study of blood T cells in healthy people across ages. The use of a sample-barcoded 5' primer and a J-beta primer mix characterized a second PCR of about 6 to 11 cycles. TCRdb itself ran the 5' RACE reads through MiXCR, one entry per CDR3 protein. Among hundreds of thousands of distinct CDR3 sequences listed, around 41% were seen once. The sample consisted of blood. The origin of the receptors is a man aged 80 or over in good health.

This clonotype was observed a single time. One end of the junction is discordant with germline, which a read error may explain. The chain links TRBV14 to TRBJ2-5, with no clear D. The end of the DNA fits TRBJ2-1 better, so the J call may be wrong. Germline V lookup: CDR1 SGHDN, CDR2 FVKESK. This CDR3 has 13 residues. CDR3 protein: CASNQSRQETQFF. The CDR3 nucleotides are TGTGCCAGCAACCAAAGCAGGCAAGAGACCCAGTTCTTC.

In regard to this clonotype: Given a much more abundant clone one base away, this may be a read error. J is TRBJ2-4 and V is TRBV15, with a possible D match to TRBD2 (6 bases). The CDR3 is made up of 14 amino acids. The germline V gene encodes CDR1 LNHNV and CDR2 YYDKDF (reference sequence). V lost 5 bases and J 13 bases, leaving 21 bases between the germline ends. CDR3 in amino acids: CATSSRTCGDDQYF. The CDR3 DNA is TGTGCCACCAGCTCCCGGACTTGCGGGGATGACCAGTACTTC.

The table lists this clonotype with many counts. The chain uses TRBV7-2 and TRBJ2-5; 12 nucleotides line up with TRBD2. The J segment lost 4 bases and the V segment lost 6 bases, leaving 3 bases of the junction unmatched. This CDR3 has 14 amino acids. Germline-derived CDR1 and CDR2 are SGHTA and FQGNSA. The CDR3 loop is CASRLTSGGETQYF. The CDR3 coding sequence is TGTGCCAGCAGACTGACTAGCGGGGGAGAGACCCAGTACTTC.

The chain combines TRBV25-1 with TRBJ1-4; D is perhaps TRBD1 (5 bases). The CDR3 runs to 13 residues. V lost 3 bases to trimming and J lost 6 bases, with 8 bases between them. Germline CDR1 MGHDK, CDR2 SYGVNS. The CDR3 protein is CASSDGADEKLFF. CDR3 nucleotide sequence: TGTGCCAGCAGTGACGGGGCTGATGAAAAACTGTTTTTT.

The chain couples TRBV7-2 to TRBJ2-5; 11 nucleotides agree with TRBD2. The CDR3 is 14 amino acids. The germline CDR1 and CDR2 sequences are SGHTA and FQGNSA. V was pared by 8 bases and J by 3 bases, with 5 bases of the junction left unmatched. This chain's CDR3 is CASGPGLAEETQYF. CDR3 DNA: TGTGCCAGCGGGCCGGGACTAGCGGAAGAGACCCAGTACTTC.

This clonotype was seen repeatedly, ten times or more. The chain recombines TRBV28 with TRBJ2-7; possible D gene TRBD2, 5 bases. This CDR3 spans 15 amino acids. V lost 1 base to trimming and J lost 5 bases, with 15 bases between them. Germline assignment: CDR1 MDHEN and CDR2 SYDVKM. This chain's CDR3 is CASSLFVGIGDEQYF. The CDR3 DNA follows: TGTGCCAGCAGTTTATTTGTCGGGATCGGAGACGAGCAGTACTTC. The complete variable domain, with remaining parts taken from reference TRBV28 and TRBJ2-7, reads DVKVTQSSRYLVKRTGEKVFLECVQDMDHENMFWYRQDPGLGLRLIYFSYDVKMKEKGDIPEGYSVSREKKERFSLILESASTNQTSMYLCASSLFVGIGDEQYFGPGTRLTVT.

The V gene is TRBV2, the J gene TRBJ2-7; 15 bases agree with TRBD2. Germline V lookup: CDR1 SNHLY, CDR2 FYNNEI. This CDR3 spans 16 amino acids. With V trimmed by 4 bases and J by 8 bases, 9 bases remained unmatched. CDR3 sequence: CASSGEGTSGGKKQYF. DNA of the CDR3: TGTGCCAGCAGTGGCGAGGGGACTAGCGGGGGGAAAAAGCAGTACTTC.

The rearrangement links TRBV7-2 to TRBJ2-1; D gene unclear. The CDR3 runs 18 residues. The V gene lost 2 bases and the J gene lost 3 bases, with 20 bases spanning the gap. Germline V gene sequence: CDR1 SGHTA, CDR2 FQGNSA. This CDR3 is CASSLRAEDKGRYNEQFF. The DNA for the CDR3 is TGTGCCAGCAGCTTAAGGGCGGAAGACAAAGGGCGCTACAATGAGCAGTTCTTC.

This clonotype has a single count. CDR3 DNA: TGCAGCGCACACGGACAGGGGTCCTACGAGCAGTACTTC. Protein: CSAHGQGSYEQYF. The chain carries TRBV29-1 and TRBJ2-7, with TRBD1 matching over 9 bases. The CDR3 totals 13 residues. Germline lookup yields CDR1 SQVTM and CDR2 ANQGSEA. V shed 7 bases, J shed 1 base, and the junction held 5 bases outside the gene matches.

As regards this clonotype: The germline gene is not matched at one end of the junction; a read error may be the cause. V gene TRBV15 combines with J gene TRBJ2-5; 9 bases are shared with TRBD1. The germline V gene encodes CDR1 LNHNV and CDR2 YYDKDF (reference sequence). The CDR3 runs 16 residues. CDR3 sequence reads: CATGRAQDRGGETQYF. Here the CDR3 DNA reads TGTGCCACCGGCAGAGCTCAGGACAGGGGTGGAGAGACCCAGTACTTC.

This clonotype was counted between two and nine times. The chain joins TRBV7-2 to TRBJ2-7; D is perhaps TRBD1 or TRBD2 (5 bases each). Trimming left V 5 bases short and J 2 bases short, with 13 bases between. Germline CDR1 SGHTA, CDR2 FQGNSA. The CDR3 covers 14 residues. The CDR3 nucleotides read TGTGCCAGCAGCCCATCGGGGCTAGCCTACGAGCAGTACTTC. It specifies CASSPSGLAYEQYF. The variable domain in full, with the rest retrieved from reference TRBV7-2 and TRBJ2-7, is GAGVSQSPSNKVTEKGKDVELRCDPISGHTALYWYRQSLGQGLEFLIYFQGNSAPDKSGLPSDRFSAERTGGSVSTLTIQRTQQEDSAVYLCASSPSGLAYEQYFGPGTRLTVT.

The V gene is TRBV7-3, the J gene TRBJ2-4; a weak D match, TRBD1 (5 bases). V lost 2 bases to trimming and J lost 4 bases, with 9 bases between them. The CDR3 has 14 residues. The germline V gene encodes CDR1 SGHTA and CDR2 FQGTGA. The CDR3 loop reads CASSLGDRKNIQYF. In DNA form, the CDR3 reads TGTGCCAGCAGCTTAGGAGACAGAAAAAACATTCAGTACTTC.

The chain links TRBV5-1 to TRBJ2-2, with D possibly matching TRBD2 (6 bases). This CDR3 region has 14 residues. CDR1 is SGHRS, CDR2 YFSETQ, per germline. V lost 7 bases to trimming and J lost 4 bases, with 14 bases between them. The CDR3 sequence: CASGPSAGTGELFF. In DNA form, the CDR3 reads TGCGCCAGCGGCCCTAGCGCGGGCACCGGGGAGCTGTTTTTT.

V gene TRBV7-3 combines with J gene TRBJ1-2, with D tentatively TRBD1 (6 bases). V lost 5 bases, J lost 6 bases, and 16 bases lay in between. The CDR3 extends over 14 amino acids. Germline CDR1 and CDR2: SGHTA and FQGTGA. The CDR3: CASSARPGTNGYTF. CDR3 DNA sequence: TGTGCCAGCAGCGCGCGACCGGGGACAAATGGCTACACCTTC.

This clonotype turned up a few times. The chain has TRBV7-8 and TRBJ1-1; no definite D call. Between the trimmed V and J ends, which lost 5 bases and 1 base, there was a span of 14 bases. This CDR3 is built from 15 residues. The germline gives CDR1 SGHVS, CDR2 FQNEAQ. The CDR3: CASSDPMEGNTEAFF. In DNA, the CDR3 is TGTGCCAGCAGCGATCCCATGGAGGGGAACACTGAAGCTTTCTTT.

This clonotype came up a few times. The CDR3 DNA sequence: TGTGCCAGCAGTTTAGTTCCTGGGGGAAACATTCAGTACTTC. Amino acid sequence: CASSLVPGGNIQYF. This chain connects TRBV28 to TRBJ2-5; the D call may be TRBD1 or TRBD2 (5 bases each). Judging by the DNA end, TRBJ2-4 fits better; the J call may be wrong. The CDR3 extends over 14 amino acids. Germline CDR1 and CDR2: MDHEN and SYDVKM.

There are many counts of this clonotype. V and J are TRBV7-2 and TRBJ2-3, with TRBD2 matching over 8 bases. Germline CDR1 is SGHTA and CDR2 is FQGNSA. The CDR3 is made up of 14 amino acids. J gave up 3 bases and V 1 base, and 0 bases lay outside the gene matches. The CDR3 reads CASSLVAGTDTQYF. The CDR3 bases are TGTGCCAGCAGCTTAGTAGCGGGAACAGATACGCAGTATTTT.

V usage is TRBV12-5 and J usage is TRBJ2-5; D is ambiguous. The germline V and J ends were trimmed by 6 bases and 5 bases, with 16 bases remaining between them. The CDR3 sequence is 14 residues long. Germline CDR1 is LGHNT and CDR2 is FRNRAP. CDR3 in DNA: TGTGCTAGTGGCCATGGATCTCCGAGGGAGACCCAGTACTTC. Translating it yields CASGHGSPRETQYF.

This clonotype was observed at least ten times. The chain joins TRBV4-2 to TRBJ2-7; 8 nucleotides line up with TRBD1. The CDR3 totals 18 residues. Germline CDR1 is LGHNA and CDR2 is YNFKEQ. V was pared by 0 bases and J by 6 bases, with 16 bases of the junction left unmatched. CDR3 loop: CASSQDRGQGMGKGEQYF. The CDR3 DNA reads as TGTGCCAGCAGCCAAGATCGAGGACAGGGTATGGGGAAGGGCGAGCAGTACTTC.

Only a few counts were recorded for this clonotype. The V call is TRBV7-2, the J call TRBJ2-1; 7 bases agree with TRBD2. Germline trimming cut 5 bases from V and 3 bases from J; bases unmatched to any gene: 10. Germline loops: CDR1 SGHTA, CDR2 FQGNSA. The CDR3 totals 16 residues. The CDR3 region is CASSPNGGVGYNEQFF. DNA for the CDR3: TGTGCCAGCAGCCCCAATGGGGGGGTCGGCTACAATGAGCAGTTCTTC. Complete variable domain (other parts from reference TRBV7-2 and TRBJ2-1): GAGVSQSPSNKVTEKGKDVELRCDPISGHTALYWYRQSLGQGLEFLIYFQGNSAPDKSGLPSDRFSAERTGGSVSTLTIQRTQQEDSAVYLCASSPNGGVGYNEQFFGPGTRLTVL.

In this sample, this clonotype turned up once. This chain joins TRBV20-1 and TRBJ2-1; 7 positions match TRBD1. The CDR3 has 14 residues. Per the germline V gene, CDR1 is DFQATT and CDR2 is SNEGSKA (reference sequence). The V gene end was trimmed by 6 bases and the J gene end by 0 bases; junction bases not matched to a gene: 5. The CDR3 coding sequence is TGCAGTGCCTTGGACAGGAGCTCCTACAATGAGCAGTTCTTC. This translates into CSALDRSSYNEQFF.

V and J are TRBV20-1 and TRBJ2-3; the match to TRBD1 covers 7 bases. This CDR3 region has 14 residues. Germline loops: CDR1 DFQATT, CDR2 SNEGSKA (reference sequence). Losses at the gene ends were 0 bases for V and 3 bases for J; bases not matched to a gene: 3. The CDR3 loop is CSAREMTGTDTQYF. CDR3 in DNA: TGCAGTGCTAGAGAGATGACAGGGACAGATACGCAGTATTTT.

Many counts were recorded for this clonotype. V gene TRBV30 combines with J gene TRBJ1-2, with a possible D match to TRBD1 (5 bases). Germline-derived CDR1 and CDR2 are GTSNPN and SVGIG (reference sequence). There are 14 residues in the CDR3. This CDR3 reads CANTPGTSNYGYTF. CDR3 DNA: TGTGCTAACACTCCCGGGACTTCCAACTATGGCTACACCTTC.

The count of this clonotype is one. This chain connects TRBV27 to TRBJ1-4, with D unclear. Germline CDR1 reads MNHEY; CDR2 reads SMNVEV (reference sequence). V shed 5 bases and J shed 5 bases, with 6 bases lying between them. The CDR3 is 12 amino acids. CDR3 region: CASSGSNEKLFF. The CDR3 bases are TGTGCCAGCAGTGGGTCCAATGAAAAACTGTTTTTT.

The V and J genes are TRBV6-2 or TRBV6-3 and TRBJ2-1, with D perhaps TRBD1 (6 bases). Per germline, CDR1 MNHEY and CDR2 SVGEGT. Trimming cost V 5 bases and J 5 bases, with 16 bases left between them. The CDR3 loop spans 15 amino acids. CDR3 DNA: TGTGCCAGCAGTAAACCCGGGACACGGGACAATGAGCAGTTCTTC. Residues: CASSKPGTRDNEQFF.

This chain joins TRBV6-5 and TRBJ2-1; 12 positions match TRBD2. The CDR3 is 17 amino acids. The J segment lost 7 bases and the V segment lost 0 bases, leaving 7 bases of the junction unmatched. Germline V gives CDR1 MNHEY, CDR2 SVGAGI. CDR3 sequence (DNA): TGTGCCAGCAGTTACTCGCCCCTAGCGGGGGGGCTGAATGAGCAGTTCTTC. Translated, it gives CASSYSPLAGGLNEQFF.

The chain has TRBV3-1 and TRBJ2-1; 13 nucleotides align to TRBD2. J lost 4 bases, V lost 4 bases, and 7 bases had no gene match. This CDR3 is built from 17 residues. The germline V gene encodes CDR1 LGHDT and CDR2 YNNKEL (reference sequence). CDR3 nucleotide sequence: TGTGCCAGCAGCCTCCGACTAGCGGGAGGAGGGTACAATGAGCAGTTCTTC. It yields the protein CASSLRLAGGGYNEQFF.